One and the same sample provided the 12 T cell receptor beta chains below, sequenced in a study of T cells in Graves' hyperthyroidism and ophthalmopathy. TCR beta CDR3 region amplification was performed from RNA transcripts. HTBI primers were used for first-round RT-PCR of the TCR CDR3. TCRdb reanalysed the multiplex PCR reads using MiXCR and keeps one entry per CDR3 protein. This table has over 350,000 distinct CDR3 sequences, roughly an eighth appearing once. The sequencing input was blood. All receptors come from a man aged 50-60 years with Graves' ophthalmopathy.

This clonotype was seen a few times. V is TRBV12-3 or TRBV12-4 and J is TRBJ1-1; 8 bases map to TRBD1. CDR3 length: 12 residues. J was trimmed by 6 bases and V by 4 bases; bases with no gene match: 1. The CDR3 region is CASSWTGSEAFF. The CDR3 DNA reads as TGTGCCAGCAGTTGGACAGGGTCTGAAGCTTTCTTT.

This clonotype was picked up a small number of times. This chain links TRBV11-3 with TRBJ2-3, with TRBD1 matching over 12 bases. CDR1 SGHNT and CDR2 YENEEA come from the germline V gene. The ends lost 4 bases at V and 4 bases at J; junction bases unmatched: 3. The CDR3 covers 15 residues. The CDR3 region is CASSSGTGGADTQYF. The CDR3 bases are TGTGCCAGCAGCTCCGGGACAGGGGGCGCAGATACGCAGTATTTT.

The chain employs TRBV13 and TRBJ1-5; D perhaps matches TRBD1 (6 bases). Germline V gene lookup returns CDR1 PRHDT and CDR2 FYEKMQ (reference sequence). Trimming took 5 bases from V and 7 from J, leaving 18 bases between them. This CDR3 comprises 15 residues. CDR3 sequence reads: CASSQRGNSGQPQHF. The CDR3 DNA reads TGTGCCAGCAGCCAGAGGGGGAATTCGGGGCAGCCCCAGCATTTT.

Many counts were recorded for this clonotype. The chain employs TRBV7-9 and TRBJ2-1, with D hard to call. Germline V gene lookup returns CDR1 SEHNR and CDR2 FQNEAQ (reference sequence). V was cut by 5 bases and J by 1 base, with 12 bases left in between. The CDR3 runs 15 residues. In DNA, the CDR3 is TGTGCCAGCAGCCAGACGGACGGTTCCTACAATGAGCAGTTCTTC. Protein product: CASSQTDGSYNEQFF.

This clonotype showed up many times. V usage is TRBV5-1 and J usage is TRBJ1-4; D possibly corresponds to TRBD1 (5 bases). Germline-derived CDR1 and CDR2 are SGHRS and YFSETQ. The V and J ends lost 1 base and 3 bases respectively, with 10 bases between them. The length of the CDR3 is 15 residues. This CDR3 reads CASSLNGGSNEKLFF. The CDR3 DNA sequence: TGCGCCAGCAGCTTGAATGGGGGGTCTAATGAAAAACTGTTTTTT.

This clonotype was recorded at least ten times. This CDR3 is CASKVWGQPQHF. The CDR3 DNA reads TGTGCCAGCAAGGTATGGGGTCAGCCCCAGCATTTT. The gene calls are TRBV12-3 or TRBV12-4 and TRBJ1-5; D gene uncertain. CDR3 length: 12 residues. Trimming stripped 7 bases from V and 6 bases from J, with 10 bases between.

There are many counts of this clonotype. The rearrangement joins TRBV3-1 to TRBJ2-7; D perhaps matches TRBD1 (6 bases). Trimming shortened V by 3 bases and J by 3 bases, and 15 bases separated the two germline ends. The CDR3 covers 15 residues. The germline V gene has CDR1 LGHDT and CDR2 YNNKEL (reference sequence). In DNA form, the CDR3 reads TGTGCCAGCAGCCAGGGGACACTAAGCCTCTACGAGCAGTACTTC. Its protein product is CASSQGTLSLYEQYF.

This clonotype came up many times. CDR3 DNA sequence: TGTGCCAGCAGTTTCAGGGCTGGGGCCAACGTCCTGACTTTC. It translates to CASSFRAGANVLTF. This sequence joins TRBV12-3 or TRBV12-4 and TRBJ2-6; D perhaps matches TRBD1 (5 bases). Trimming removed 3 bases at V and 2 bases at J, with 5 bases between. The CDR3 runs to 14 residues.

This clonotype appeared a few times. The chain's CDR3 is CASAVARGNQPQHF. The CDR3 region has the DNA TGCGCCAGCGCCGTAGCGAGGGGGAATCAGCCCCAGCATTTT. The rearrangement links TRBV4-1 to TRBJ1-5; D may be TRBD1 (6 bases). Germline CDR1 MGHRA, CDR2 YSYEKL. The V end was cut by 8 bases, the J end by 4 bases, with 15 bases between. The CDR3 spans 14 residues.

This clonotype was seen a few times. The V gene is TRBV2, the J gene TRBJ2-4; maybe TRBD1 (5 bases). Germline CDR1 is SNHLY and CDR2 is FYNNEI. V was cut by 4 bases and J by 1 base, with 14 bases left in between. The CDR3 is made up of 16 amino acids. The CDR3 DNA is TGTGCCAGCAGTGTTGGCGGAAGGGGTGCCAAAAACATTCAGTACTTC. As protein: CASSVGGRGAKNIQYF.

Only a few counts were recorded for this clonotype. V is TRBV4-1 and J is TRBJ1-5; a weak D match, TRBD1 (5 bases). The CDR3 totals 16 residues. The V end was cut by 0 bases, the J end by 6 bases, with 15 bases between. Germline CDR1 reads MGHRA; CDR2 reads YSYEKL. In DNA, the CDR3 is TGCGCCAGCAGCCAAGAGTGGGCAGGGAATTTTCAGCCCCAGCATTTT. Protein: CASSQEWAGNFQPQHF.

In this sample, this clonotype turned up many times. The genes are TRBV7-2 and TRBJ1-2; no firm D call. This CDR3 has 19 residues. Per germline, CDR1 SGHTA and CDR2 FQGNSA. Trimming took 5 bases from V and 0 from J, leaving 25 bases between them. CDR3 sequence (DNA): TGTGCCAGCAGCCCGCGTCGATCCAGGCGGCTTTCTCCTAACTATGGCTACACCTTC. This sequence encodes CASSPRRSRRLSPNYGYTF.